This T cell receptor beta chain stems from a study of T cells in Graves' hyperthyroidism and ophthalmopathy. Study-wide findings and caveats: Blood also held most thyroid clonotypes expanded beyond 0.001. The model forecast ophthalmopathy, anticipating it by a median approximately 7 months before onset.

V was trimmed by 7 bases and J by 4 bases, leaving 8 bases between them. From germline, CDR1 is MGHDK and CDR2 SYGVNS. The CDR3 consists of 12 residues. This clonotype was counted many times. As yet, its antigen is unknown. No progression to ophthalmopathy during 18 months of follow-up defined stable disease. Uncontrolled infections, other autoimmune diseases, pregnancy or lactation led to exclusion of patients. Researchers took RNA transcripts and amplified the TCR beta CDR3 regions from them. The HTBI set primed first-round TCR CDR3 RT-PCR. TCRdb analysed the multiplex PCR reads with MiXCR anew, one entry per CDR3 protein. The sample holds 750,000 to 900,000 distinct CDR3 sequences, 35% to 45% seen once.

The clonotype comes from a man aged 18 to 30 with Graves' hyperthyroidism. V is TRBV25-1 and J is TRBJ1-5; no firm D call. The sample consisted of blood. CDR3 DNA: TGTGCCAGCAACTACCAAAATCAGCCCCAGCATTTT. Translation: CASNYQNQPQHF.